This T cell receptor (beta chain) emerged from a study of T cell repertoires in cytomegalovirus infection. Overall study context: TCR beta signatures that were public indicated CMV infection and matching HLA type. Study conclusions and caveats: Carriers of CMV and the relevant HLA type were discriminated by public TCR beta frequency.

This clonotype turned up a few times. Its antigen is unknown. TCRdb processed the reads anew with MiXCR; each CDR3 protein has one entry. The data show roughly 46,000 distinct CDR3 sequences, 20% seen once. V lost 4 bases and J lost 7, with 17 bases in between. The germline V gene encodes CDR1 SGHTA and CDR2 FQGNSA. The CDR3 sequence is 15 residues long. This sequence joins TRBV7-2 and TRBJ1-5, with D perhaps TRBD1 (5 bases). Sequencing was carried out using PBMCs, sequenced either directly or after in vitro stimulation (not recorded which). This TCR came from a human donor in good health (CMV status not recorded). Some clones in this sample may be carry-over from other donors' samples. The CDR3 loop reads CASSSATGRYQPQHF. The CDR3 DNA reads TGTGCCAGCAGCTCCGCAACGGGACGGTACCAGCCCCAGCATTTT. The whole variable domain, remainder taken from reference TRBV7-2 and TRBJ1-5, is GAGVSQSPSNKVTEKGKDVELRCDPISGHTALYWYRQSLGQGLEFLIYFQGNSAPDKSGLPSDRFSAERTGGSVSTLTIQRTQQEDSAVYLCASSSATGRYQPQHFGDGTRLSIL.